This T cell receptor beta chain stems from a study of tumor and adjacent non-tumor tissue in lung cancer. Study context: About 4.2 million productive TCRbeta reads were obtained per sample on average.

RNA was extracted from bulk tissue without any cell sorting. This non-tumor lung sample came from over 3 cm beyond the tumor edge. Donors were chemotherapy-naive, newly diagnosed lung cancer surgical patients in China, August–late 2014. This clonotype was recorded at least ten times. The antigen is unknown. Between the trimmed V and J ends, which lost 5 bases and 5 bases, there was a span of 12 bases. The CDR3 runs to 13 residues. Germline values: CDR1 MDHEN, CDR2 SYDVKM. The library came from three nested PCR rounds adapted from ARM-PCR protocols. TCRdb re-called the multiplex PCR reads through MiXCR, storing one row per CDR3 protein. Here the sample spans roughly 69,000 distinct CDR3 sequences, more than 75% being singletons. Study observations and caveats: Top 100 clones took a larger repertoire share in normal lung.

The TCR originated in a man between 60 and 70 years old with non-small cell lung cancer. This chain connects TRBV28 to TRBJ2-5; no firm D call. What was sequenced was distant non-tumor lung tissue. The CDR3 DNA follows: TGTGCCAGCAGTGAACAGTCACGGGAGACCCAGTACTTC. Its translation: CASSEQSRETQYF.